This T cell receptor beta chain was profiled in a study of T cells in Graves' hyperthyroidism and ophthalmopathy. Amplification yielded TCR beta CDR3 regions, with RNA transcripts as the source. The HTBI primer set was used in a first-round RT-PCR of the TCR CDR3. A single record per CDR3 protein comes from TCRdb applying MiXCR to the multiplex PCR reads. The sample includes hundreds of thousands of distinct CDR3 sequences, approximately 40% of them seen just once. Trimming removed 2 bases from V and 5 bases from J; junction bases left unmatched: 8. The CDR3 sequence is 16 residues long. Looked up from germline, CDR1 is SGHTA and CDR2 is FQGTGA. Uncontrolled infection, other autoimmune disease, pregnancy and lactation each barred patients from inclusion.

Material: blood. The TCR comes from a man between 18 and 35 years old with Graves' hyperthyroidism. This chain connects TRBV7-3 to TRBJ2-7, with TRBD2 matching 11 bases. CDR3 sequence reads: CASSLFSGGALNEQYF. The CDR3 coding sequence is TGTGCCAGCAGCTTATTTAGCGGGGGGGCGCTTAACGAGCAGTACTTC.